Sequencing of this T cell receptor beta chain was carried out in a study of control samples from healthy donors and cancer patients. TCRdb's table, derived via immunoSEQ multiplex PCR, lists solely in-frame clones and lacks some. This sample's table reports fewer than 250,000 clones. The source material was blood. The TCR comes from a woman in her thirties in good health.

The CDR3 DNA reads as TGTGCCAGCAGCTTGGACTACGAGCAGTACTTC. This sequence encodes CASSLDYEQYF. The chain uses TRBV5-4 and TRBJ2-7; D is unclear. V dropped 0 bases and J dropped 3 bases, with 1 base sitting between them. Germline lookup yields CDR1 SGHNT and CDR2 YYREEE (reference sequence). The CDR3 extends over 11 amino acids. The full variable domain, completed using reference TRBV5-4 and TRBJ2-7, is ETGVTQSPTHLIKTRGQQVTLRCSSQSGHNTVSWYQQALGQGPQFIFQYYREEENGRGNFPPRFSGLQFPNYSSELNVNALELDDSALYLCASSLDYEQYFGPGTRLTVT.